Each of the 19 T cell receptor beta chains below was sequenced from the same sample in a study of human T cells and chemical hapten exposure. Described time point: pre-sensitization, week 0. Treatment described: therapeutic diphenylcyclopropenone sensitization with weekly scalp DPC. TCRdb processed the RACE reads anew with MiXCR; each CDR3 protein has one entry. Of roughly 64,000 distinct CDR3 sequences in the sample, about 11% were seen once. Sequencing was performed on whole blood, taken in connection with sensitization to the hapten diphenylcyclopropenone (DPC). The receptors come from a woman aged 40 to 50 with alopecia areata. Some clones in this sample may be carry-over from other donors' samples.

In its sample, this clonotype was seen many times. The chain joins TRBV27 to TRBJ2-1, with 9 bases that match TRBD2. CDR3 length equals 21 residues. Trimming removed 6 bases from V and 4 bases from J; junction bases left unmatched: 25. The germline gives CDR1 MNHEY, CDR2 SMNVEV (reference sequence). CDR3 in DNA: TGTGCCAGCAGCCCAGACCCGGGACAGATCAGACTAGCGGACGAATACAATGAGCAGTTCTTC. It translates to CASSPDPGQIRLADEYNEQFF.

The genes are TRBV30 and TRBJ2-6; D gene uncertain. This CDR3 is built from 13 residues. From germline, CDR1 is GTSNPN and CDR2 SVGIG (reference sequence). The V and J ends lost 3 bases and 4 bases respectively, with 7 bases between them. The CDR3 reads CAWREAGANVLTF. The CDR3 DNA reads TGTGCCTGGAGGGAAGCCGGGGCCAACGTCCTGACTTTC.

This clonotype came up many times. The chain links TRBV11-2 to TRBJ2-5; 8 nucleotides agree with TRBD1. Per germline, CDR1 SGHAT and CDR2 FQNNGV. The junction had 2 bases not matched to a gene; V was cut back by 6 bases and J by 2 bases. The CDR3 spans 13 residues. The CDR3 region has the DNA TGTGCCAGCAGTGGGGACAGGCAAGAGACCCAGTACTTC. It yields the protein CASSGDRQETQYF.

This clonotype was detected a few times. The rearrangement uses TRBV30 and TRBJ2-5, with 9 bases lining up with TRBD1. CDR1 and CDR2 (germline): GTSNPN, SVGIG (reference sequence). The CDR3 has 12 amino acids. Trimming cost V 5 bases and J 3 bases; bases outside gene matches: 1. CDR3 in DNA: TGTGCCTGGGGGGACAGGGAAGAGACCCAGTACTTC. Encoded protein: CAWGDREETQYF.

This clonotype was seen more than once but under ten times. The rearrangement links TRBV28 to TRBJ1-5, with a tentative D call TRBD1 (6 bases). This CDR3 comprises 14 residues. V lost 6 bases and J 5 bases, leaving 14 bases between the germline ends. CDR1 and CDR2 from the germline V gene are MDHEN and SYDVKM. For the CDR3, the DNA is TGTGCCAGCAGCGAATATGGACAGTATCAGCCCCAGCATTTT. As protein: CASSEYGQYQPQHF.

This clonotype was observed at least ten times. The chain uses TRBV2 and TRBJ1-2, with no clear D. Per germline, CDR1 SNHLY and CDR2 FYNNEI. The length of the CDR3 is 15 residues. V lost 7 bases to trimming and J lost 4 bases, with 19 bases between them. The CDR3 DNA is TGTGCCAGCACCGATATCCAACAGAAGCTCTATGGCTACACCTTC. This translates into CASTDIQQKLYGYTF.

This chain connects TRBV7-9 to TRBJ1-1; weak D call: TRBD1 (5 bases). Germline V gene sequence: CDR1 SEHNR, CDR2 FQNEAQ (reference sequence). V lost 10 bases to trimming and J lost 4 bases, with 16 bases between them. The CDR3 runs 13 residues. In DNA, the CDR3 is TGTGCCACTAAAAACCCTGGGGGCACTGAAGCTTTCTTT. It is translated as CATKNPGGTEAFF.

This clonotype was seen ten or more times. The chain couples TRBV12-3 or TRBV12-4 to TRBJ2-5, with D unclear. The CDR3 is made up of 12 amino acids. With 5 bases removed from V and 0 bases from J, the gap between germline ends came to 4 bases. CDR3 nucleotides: TGTGCCAGCAGTAAATACCAAGAGACCCAGTACTTC. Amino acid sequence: CASSKYQETQYF.

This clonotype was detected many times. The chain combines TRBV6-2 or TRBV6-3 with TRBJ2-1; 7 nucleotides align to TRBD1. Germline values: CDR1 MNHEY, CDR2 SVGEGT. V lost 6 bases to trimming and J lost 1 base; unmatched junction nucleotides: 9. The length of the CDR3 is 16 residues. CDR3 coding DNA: TGTGCCAGCAGCCGCAACAGGGGTTATTCCTACAATGAGCAGTTCTTC. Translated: CASSRNRGYSYNEQFF.

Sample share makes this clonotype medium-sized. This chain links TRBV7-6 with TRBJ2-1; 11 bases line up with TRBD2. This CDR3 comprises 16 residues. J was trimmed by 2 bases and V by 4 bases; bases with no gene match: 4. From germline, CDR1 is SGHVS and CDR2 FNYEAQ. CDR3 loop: CASSSSLAGAYNEQFF. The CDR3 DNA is TGTGCCAGCAGCTCCTCACTAGCGGGGGCCTACAATGAGCAGTTCTTC.

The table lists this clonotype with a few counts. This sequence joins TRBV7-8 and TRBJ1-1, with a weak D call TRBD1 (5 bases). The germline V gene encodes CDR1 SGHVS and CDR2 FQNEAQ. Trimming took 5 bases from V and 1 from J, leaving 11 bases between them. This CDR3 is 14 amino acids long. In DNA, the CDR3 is TGTGCCAGCAGCCCCAGGGAGGGGAACACTGAAGCTTTCTTT. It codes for CASSPREGNTEAFF.

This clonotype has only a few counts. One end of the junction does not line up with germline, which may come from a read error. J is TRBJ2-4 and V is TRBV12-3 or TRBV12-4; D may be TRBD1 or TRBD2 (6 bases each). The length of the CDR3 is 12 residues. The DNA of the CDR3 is TGTGCCAGCAGTTTAGGGGGGGCAACCAGGGCCTTC. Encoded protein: CASSLGGATRAF.

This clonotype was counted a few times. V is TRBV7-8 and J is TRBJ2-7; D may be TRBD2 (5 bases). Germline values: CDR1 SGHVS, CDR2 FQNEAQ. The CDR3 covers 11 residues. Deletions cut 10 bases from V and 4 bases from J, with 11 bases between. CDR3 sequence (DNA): TGTGCCACCACCCGGGAATACGAGCAGTACTTC. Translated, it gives CATTREYEQYF.

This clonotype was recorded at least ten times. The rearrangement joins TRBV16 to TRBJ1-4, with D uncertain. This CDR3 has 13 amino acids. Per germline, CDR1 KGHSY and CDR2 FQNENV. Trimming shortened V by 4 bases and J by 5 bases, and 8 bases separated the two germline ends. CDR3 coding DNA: TGTGCCAGCAGCCTTCGGAAGAATGAAAAACTGTTTTTT. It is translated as CASSLRKNEKLFF.

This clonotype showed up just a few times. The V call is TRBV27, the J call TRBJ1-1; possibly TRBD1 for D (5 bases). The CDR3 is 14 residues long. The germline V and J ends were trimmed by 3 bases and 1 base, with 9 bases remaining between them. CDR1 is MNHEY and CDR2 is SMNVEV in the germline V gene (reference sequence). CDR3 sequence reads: CASSFRERNTEAFF. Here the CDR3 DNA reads TGTGCCAGCAGTTTCAGGGAGAGGAACACTGAAGCTTTCTTT.

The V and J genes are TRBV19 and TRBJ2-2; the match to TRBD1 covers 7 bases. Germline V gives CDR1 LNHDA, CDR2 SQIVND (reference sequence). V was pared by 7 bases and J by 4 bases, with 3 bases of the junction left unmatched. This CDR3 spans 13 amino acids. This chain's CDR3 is CASMTGSTGELFF. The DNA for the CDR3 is TGTGCCAGTATGACAGGGTCCACCGGGGAGCTGTTTTTT.

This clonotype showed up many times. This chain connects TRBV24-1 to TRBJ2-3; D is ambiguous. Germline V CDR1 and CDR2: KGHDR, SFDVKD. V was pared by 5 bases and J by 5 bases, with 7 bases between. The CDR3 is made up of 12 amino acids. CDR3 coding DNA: TGTGCCACCAGTGGTGGCTTAGATACGCAGTATTTT. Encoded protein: CATSGGLDTQYF.

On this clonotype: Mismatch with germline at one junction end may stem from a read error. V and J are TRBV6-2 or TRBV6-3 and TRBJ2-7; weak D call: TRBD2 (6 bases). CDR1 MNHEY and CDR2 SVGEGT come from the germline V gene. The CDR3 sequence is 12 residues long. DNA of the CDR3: TGTGCCAGCAGCACCCCCGGGCTAGCGATAAACTTC. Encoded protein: CASSTPGLAINF.

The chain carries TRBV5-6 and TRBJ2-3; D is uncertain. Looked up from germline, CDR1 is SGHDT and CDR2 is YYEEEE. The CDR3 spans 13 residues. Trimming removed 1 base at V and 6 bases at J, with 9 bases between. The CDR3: CASSLMRRDTQYF. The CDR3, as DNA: TGTGCCAGCAGCTTGATGAGGCGTGATACGCAGTATTTT.